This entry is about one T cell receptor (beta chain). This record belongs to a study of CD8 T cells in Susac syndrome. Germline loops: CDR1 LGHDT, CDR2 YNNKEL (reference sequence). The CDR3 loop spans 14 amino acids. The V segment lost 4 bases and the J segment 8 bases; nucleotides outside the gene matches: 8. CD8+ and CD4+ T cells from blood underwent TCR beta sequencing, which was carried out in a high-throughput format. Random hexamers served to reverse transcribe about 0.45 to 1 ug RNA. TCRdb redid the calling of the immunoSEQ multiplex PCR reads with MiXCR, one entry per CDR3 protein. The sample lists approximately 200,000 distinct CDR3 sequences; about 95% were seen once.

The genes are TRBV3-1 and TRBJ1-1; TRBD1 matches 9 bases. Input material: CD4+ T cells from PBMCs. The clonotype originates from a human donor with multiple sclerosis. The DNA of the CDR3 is TGTGCCAGCAGCCTCGGGACAGGGCCTCCAGAAGCTTTCTTT. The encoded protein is CASSLGTGPPEAFF. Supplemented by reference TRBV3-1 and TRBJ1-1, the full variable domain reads DTAVSQTPKYLVTQMGNDKSIKCEQNLGHDTMYWYKQDSKKFLKIMFSYNNKELIINETVPNRFSPKSPDKAHLNLHINSLELGDSAVYFCASSLGTGPPEAFFGQGTRLTVV.